This T cell receptor beta chain emerged from a study of beta chain features in type 1 diabetes. At the level of the study: Patients were similar to healthy donors in age and gender (as well as in cell yields). Study-level points and caveats: TCRB CDR3s from Type 1 diabetes patients were moderately but significantly shorter in all four CD4+ subsets. More deletions and fewer insertions at VDJ junctions were found in patients with type 1 diabetes.

The investigators reverse transcribed all of the isolated RNA, so they sequenced expressed TCRB transcripts. About 3.57 million reads per sample were averaged for naive, central memory and regulatory samples. TCRdb keeps only in-frame clones here, not all; method: immunoSEQ multiplex PCR. The sample shows fewer than 350,000 clones, over 14% of them seen only once. In its sample, this clone was seen a few times. The antigen remains undetermined. The CDR3 extends over 12 amino acids. The germline V gene has CDR1 SNHLY and CDR2 FYNNEI. The V segment lost 6 bases and the J segment 3 bases; nucleotides outside the gene matches: 1.

The sample consisted of naive CD4+ T cells from blood. The chain has TRBV2 and TRBJ2-7, with 8 nucleotides matching TRBD1. This TCR came from a man younger than 30 with type 1 diabetes. CDR3 DNA sequence: TGTGCCAGCAGGGACAGGGTCTACGAGCAGTACTTC. It codes for CASRDRVYEQYF.